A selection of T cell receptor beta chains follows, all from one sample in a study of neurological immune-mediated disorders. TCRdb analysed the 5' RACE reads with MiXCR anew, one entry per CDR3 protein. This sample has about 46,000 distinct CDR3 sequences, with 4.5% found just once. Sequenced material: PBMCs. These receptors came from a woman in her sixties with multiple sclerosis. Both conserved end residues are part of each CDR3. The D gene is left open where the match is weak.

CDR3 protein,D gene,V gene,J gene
CATSRDVRETQYF,-,TRBV15,TRBJ2-5
CASSLDGQETQYF,-,TRBV5-5,TRBJ2-5
CAISESSGDNEQFF,-,TRBV10-3,TRBJ2-1
CSARDQGSQYGYTF,-,TRBV20-1,TRBJ1-2
CASSEDHRYEQFF,-,TRBV3-1,TRBJ2-1
CASSLSRRDIQYF,-,TRBV6-2/TRBV6-3,TRBJ2-4
CSVGGQGGTDTQYF,TRBD1,TRBV29-1,TRBJ2-3
CATSDLSTGEGGYTF,TRBD1,TRBV24-1,TRBJ1-2
CASSPLAETQYF,-,TRBV6-2/TRBV6-3,TRBJ2-5
CASSVAWDRGVDTQYF,TRBD1,TRBV9,TRBJ2-3
CASSQRTGGREQYF,TRBD1,TRBV4-1,TRBJ2-7
CVAGQSRMNTEAFF,-,TRBV7-8,TRBJ1-1
CASSQGTGGSSPLNF,TRBD1,TRBV4-1,TRBJ1-6
CSARKQGAEGEQFF,TRBD1,TRBV20-1,TRBJ2-1
CASSLMGTESYEQYF,TRBD1,TRBV7-7,TRBJ2-7
CSAREEGRGYEQYF,-,TRBV20-1,TRBJ2-7
CASRESNTGELFF,-,TRBV5-1,TRBJ2-2